This T cell receptor (beta chain) appears in the sequencing data of a study of T cell repertoires in ileal Crohn's disease. Data came from immunoSEQ multiplex PCR; TCRdb stores just in-frame clones and leaves some out. The table lists approximately 13,000 clones, approximately 78% of them singletons. Whole-study results and caveats: Compared with CD4 T cells, sorted CD8 cells carried more expanded clones.

With regard to this clone: Its specificity is not known.

CDR3 length: 12 residues. V shed 1 base and J shed 13 bases, with 11 bases lying between them. Germline loops: CDR1 SGHVS, CDR2 FNYEAQ. The sequencing sample was made of ileal tissue. V usage is TRBV7-6 and J usage is TRBJ2-1, with TRBD1 as a possible D gene (5 bases). The source of this sequence is an adult with Crohn's disease. This CDR3 reads CASSLVDSLQFF. CDR3 in DNA: TGTGCCAGCAGCTTAGTTGACAGCCTACAGTTCTTC.